The 21 T cell receptor beta chains given below trace back to one sample, sequenced in a study of radiotherapy plus CTLA-4 blockade in lung cancer. The repertoire was sequenced with immunoSEQ multiplex PCR; TCRdb's copy has only in-frame clones and lacks some. This table holds about 47,000 clones, 60% to 80% found once. The sequencing used peripheral blood, collected from a patient treated with radiotherapy plus ipilimumab. All receptors derive from a human donor with non-small cell lung cancer who had stable disease on radiotherapy plus ipilimumab.

The rearrangement uses TRBV5-6 and TRBJ2-4; 9 positions agree with TRBD1. The J segment lost 9 bases and the V segment lost 2 bases, leaving 9 bases of the junction unmatched. From germline, CDR1 is SGHDT and CDR2 YYEEEE. There are 15 residues in the CDR3. The CDR3 protein is CASSFGDRANSIQYF. In DNA, the CDR3 is TGTGCCAGCAGCTTCGGGGACAGGGCTAATAGCATTCAGTACTTC.

V gene TRBV5-4 combines with J gene TRBJ2-2; D gene ambiguous. The CDR3 length is 14 residues. The V gene's germline CDR1 is SGHNT and CDR2 YYREEE (reference sequence). V lost 4 bases to trimming and J lost 0 bases, with 7 bases between them. CDR3 region: CASSTPPNTGELFF. The DNA for the CDR3 is TGTGCCAGCAGCACCCCCCCGAACACCGGGGAGCTGTTTTTT.

The J gene is TRBJ1-5, the V gene TRBV18, with D unclear. Trimming left V 0 bases short and J 3 bases short, with 6 bases between. Germline V gives CDR1 KGHSH, CDR2 LQKENI. CDR3 length: 14 amino acids. Here the CDR3 reads CASSPPVDNQPQHF. CDR3 in DNA: TGTGCCAGCTCACCACCGGTGGACAATCAGCCCCAGCATTTT. Full variable domain (outside the CDR3, taken from reference TRBV18 and TRBJ1-5): NAGVMQNPRHLVRRRGQEARLRCSPMKGHSHVYWYRQLPEEGLKFMVYLQKENIIDESGMPKERFSAEFPKEGPSILRIQQVVRGDSAAYFCASSPPVDNQPQHFGDGTRLSIL.

The table lists this clone with a count of one. The rearrangement joins TRBV19 to TRBJ1-3; D is unresolved. V was pared by 5 bases and J by 1 base, with 9 bases between. The CDR3 spans 14 residues. The germline CDR1 and CDR2 sequences are LNHDA and SQIVND (reference sequence). CDR3 amino acids: CASSPPPSGNTIYF. Here the CDR3 DNA reads TGTGCCAGTAGTCCCCCCCCTTCTGGAAACACCATATATTTT.

The chain is built from TRBV6-1 and TRBJ2-3, with D perhaps TRBD1 (6 bases). V dropped 2 bases and J dropped 2 bases, with 11 bases sitting between them. The CDR3 extends over 15 amino acids. Germline CDR1 is MNHNS and CDR2 is SASEGT. CDR3 in amino acids: CASSEQTGNTDTQYF. The DNA of the CDR3 is TGTGCCAGCAGTGAACAGACAGGTAACACAGATACGCAGTATTTT.

V is TRBV30 and J is TRBJ1-1; maybe TRBD1 (6 bases). The CDR3 is made up of 15 amino acids. Trimming removed 6 bases at V and 6 bases at J, with 23 bases between. CDR1 and CDR2 from the germline V gene are GTSNPN and SVGIG (reference sequence). In nucleotides, the CDR3 is TGTGCCTGCCGTCTCACACAGGGATTGAGTCCTGAAGCTTTCTTT. It translates to CACRLTQGLSPEAFF. The whole variable domain, filled in from reference TRBV30 and TRBJ1-1, reads SQTIHQWPATLVQPVGSPLSLECTVEGTSNPNLYWYRQAAGRGLQLLFYSVGIGQISSEVPQNLSASRPQDRQFILSSKKLLLSDSGFYLCACRLTQGLSPEAFFGQGTRLTVV.

The J gene is TRBJ1-1, the V gene TRBV10-1, with a weak D call TRBD1 (6 bases). The CDR3 loop spans 13 amino acids. Germline V lookup: CDR1 WNHNN, CDR2 SYGVQD (reference sequence). V was pared by 8 bases and J by 4 bases, with 14 bases between. As DNA, the CDR3 is TGCGCCAGCCAACAGGGAAGCGGCACTGAAGCTTTCTTT. This codes for CASQQGSGTEAFF.

This chain uses TRBV7-3 with TRBJ2-1; perhaps TRBD2 as D (6 bases). In germline, CDR1 is SGHTA, CDR2 FQGTGA. Trimming left V 5 bases short and J 7 bases short, with 18 bases between. The CDR3 totals 15 residues. CDR3 protein: CASSLWDSPGNEQFF. CDR3 DNA sequence: TGTGCCAGCAGCCTATGGGACTCACCGGGGAATGAGCAGTTCTTC. Together with reference TRBV7-3 and TRBJ2-1, the CDR3 gives the full variable domain: GAGVSQTPSNKVTEKGKYVELRCDPISGHTALYWYRQSLGQGPEFLIYFQGTGAADDSGLPNDRFFAVRPEGSVSTLKIQRTERGDSAVYLCASSLWDSPGNEQFFGPGTRLTVL.

The chain combines TRBV7-8 with TRBJ2-4; perhaps TRBD1 as D (6 bases). V dropped 1 base and J dropped 5 bases, with 9 bases sitting between them. This CDR3 has 14 amino acids. CDR1 and CDR2 from the germline V gene are SGHVS and FQNEAQ. In DNA form, the CDR3 reads TGTGCCAGCAGCTTAGTCAGGGGCCAAAACATTCAGTACTTC. As protein: CASSLVRGQNIQYF.

The genes are TRBV5-8 and TRBJ1-3; unclear D gene. Germline CDR1 SGHTS, CDR2 YDEGEE. This CDR3 contains 15 residues. V was clipped by 2 bases and J by 0 bases, with 9 bases between them. DNA for the CDR3: TGTGCCAGCAGCTTCGCAGCAAGCTCTGGAAACACCATATATTTT. Amino acids: CASSFAASSGNTIYF.

V gene TRBV5-1 combines with J gene TRBJ1-1, with D uncertain. The germline CDR1 and CDR2 sequences are SGHRS and YFSETQ. This CDR3 contains 13 residues. Trimming stripped 1 base from V and 6 bases from J, with 10 bases between. DNA of the CDR3: TGCGCCAGCAGCTTGCAGGTTAAATCTGAAGCTTTCTTT. Its translation: CASSLQVKSEAFF.

The sample holds one count of this clone. This chain joins TRBV7-2 and TRBJ2-3, with 12 nucleotides matching TRBD2. The CDR3 extends over 16 amino acids. With V trimmed by 4 bases and J by 0 bases, 2 bases remained unmatched. Germline CDR1 reads SGHTA; CDR2 reads FQGNSA. The CDR3 region is CASSSGLAGSTDTQYF. The CDR3 nucleotides read TGTGCCAGCAGCTCAGGACTAGCGGGGAGCACAGATACGCAGTATTTT.

The CDR3 is CASSILGRPEQPQHF. The CDR3 coding sequence is TGTGCCAGTAGTATCCTAGGGCGGCCCGAACAGCCCCAGCATTTT. The chain is built from TRBV19 and TRBJ1-5, with no clear D. The V end lost 3 bases, the J end lost 7 bases, and 16 bases lay between the germline ends. The V gene's germline CDR1 is LNHDA and CDR2 SQIVND (reference sequence). This CDR3 comprises 15 residues.

The chain recombines TRBV6-1 with TRBJ1-1; 8 bases match TRBD1. CDR3 length: 15 residues. J lost 5 bases, V lost 6 bases, and 11 bases had no gene match. Per germline, CDR1 MNHNS and CDR2 SASEGT. The CDR3 reads CASRATGEGTTEAFF. CDR3 bases: TGTGCCAGCAGAGCGACAGGGGAAGGGACGACTGAAGCTTTCTTT.

The rearrangement uses TRBV30 and TRBJ1-1; no clear D gene. The CDR3 covers 13 residues. V was pared by 2 bases and J by 5 bases, with 12 bases between. Germline V CDR1 and CDR2: GTSNPN, SVGIG (reference sequence). The CDR3 coding sequence is TGTGCCTGGAGTAGCTGGGTTTGGACTGAAGCTTTCTTT. Its protein product is CAWSSWVWTEAFF.

The J gene is TRBJ2-5, the V gene TRBV5-1; 8 bases line up with TRBD1. The junction had 3 bases not matched to a gene; V was cut back by 0 bases and J by 2 bases. The CDR3 totals 15 residues. Germline lookup yields CDR1 SGHRS and CDR2 YFSETQ. The CDR3 protein is CASSLADREQETQYF. The DNA for the CDR3 is TGCGCCAGCAGCTTGGCGGACAGGGAACAAGAGACCCAGTACTTC.

The CDR3 reads CASSFGAGDTEAFF. The CDR3 nucleotides are TGTGCCAGCAGCTTCGGGGCAGGGGACACTGAAGCTTTCTTT. This sequence joins TRBV5-4 and TRBJ1-1; possibly TRBD1 for D (6 bases). The CDR3 totals 14 residues. CDR1 and CDR2 from the germline V gene are SGHNT and YYREEE (reference sequence). V dropped 2 bases and J dropped 3 bases, with 11 bases sitting between them.

The chain carries TRBV6-4 and TRBJ2-2, with TRBD1 identical over 7 bases. Germline assignment: CDR1 MRHNA and CDR2 SNTAGT. The junction had 1 base not matched to a gene; V was cut back by 3 bases and J by 0 bases. The CDR3 is 15 residues long. DNA for the CDR3: TGTGCCAGCAGTGAAGGGACAGCGAACACCGGGGAGCTGTTTTTT. This gives the protein CASSEGTANTGELFF.

This clone appeared a few times. The gene calls are TRBV11-3 and TRBJ1-1; no clear D. Germline V gives CDR1 SGHNT, CDR2 YENEEA. CDR3 length: 13 amino acids. Trimming left V 3 bases short and J 0 bases short, with 5 bases between. Here the CDR3 reads CASSLGVNTEAFF. The DNA for the CDR3 is TGTGCCAGCAGCTTGGGTGTGAACACTGAAGCTTTCTTT.

CDR3 region: CASSDSDGGEAFF. DNA of the CDR3: TGTGCCAGCAGTGATTCAGATGGGGGTGAAGCTTTCTTT. The rearrangement links TRBV6-4 to TRBJ1-1, with D maybe TRBD1 (5 bases). V shed 3 bases and J shed 7 bases, with 12 bases lying between them. CDR1 MRHNA and CDR2 SNTAGT come from the germline V gene. CDR3 size: 13 residues.

This clone was detected once. Within the sample, other DNA sequences also encode this same CDR3. The chain carries TRBV28 and TRBJ1-2; D is ambiguous. The V and J ends lost 4 bases and 0 bases respectively, with 6 bases between them. From germline, CDR1 is MDHEN and CDR2 SYDVKM. The CDR3 spans 13 residues. The CDR3 is CASSSPPNYGYTF. DNA for the CDR3: TGTGCCAGCAGTTCGCCTCCTAACTATGGCTACACCTTC.